This TCR beta chain was observed in a study of shared clonotypes between healthy human individuals. The germline V gene has CDR1 SQVTM and CDR2 ANQGSEA. CDR3 size: 15 residues. V was clipped by 0 bases and J by 0 bases, with 9 bases between them. As concerns this clone: Its antigen is not identified.

Repertoires were generated with immunoSEQ multiplex PCR, while TCRdb's copy carries only in-frame clones and drops some. The sample yields 2,500,000 or so clones, roughly nine tenths seen once. Regarding the study as a whole: Non-shared clonotypes displayed generation probabilities falling below those of clonotypes present in all four donors. Memory subsets generally showed smaller estimated richness than naive subsets did.

This TCR derives from a young man in good health. Specimen: naive CD4+ T cells sorted from blood. Subset described: CD45RA+ positively selected. The J gene is TRBJ2-1, the V gene TRBV29-1, with D perhaps matching TRBD1 (6 bases). The CDR3 region has the DNA TGCAGCGTTGAAGACCCCAGGGGCTCCTACAATGAGCAGTTCTTC. It yields the protein CSVEDPRGSYNEQFF.